The sequence of this TCR beta chain was determined in a study of blood T cell repertoires in COVID-19. In the original processing: Nucleated cell number was recorded as an estimate derived from reference gene primer amplification. Data came from immunoSEQ multiplex PCR; TCRdb stores just in-frame clones and leaves some out. That table is the source of V, J and clone size, and D and trimming were worked out from the DNA. The table lists more than 200,000 clones, around 84% of them singletons. Germline V gives CDR1 SGHRS, CDR2 YFSETQ. The V gene end was trimmed by 2 bases and the J gene end by 6 bases; junction bases not matched to a gene: 5. This CDR3 contains 15 residues. Resolution of symptoms, clearance, or two negative PCRs was present in recovered Cohort 3 donors.

Sequencing input: PBMCs or T cells enriched from blood (not recorded which). The receptor was isolated from a man aged 35-49 years who had recovered from COVID-19. The rearrangement uses TRBV5-1 and TRBJ1-5; 10 bases are shared with TRBD1. The CDR3 sequence: CASSFGTGVGQPQHF. For the CDR3, the DNA is TGCGCCAGCAGCTTTGGGACAGGGGTGGGTCAGCCCCAGCATTTT.